This T cell receptor beta chain was identified during a study of T cells in localized non-small cell lung cancer. The table lists this clone with a count of one. As yet, its antigen is unknown. Germline V gene lookup returns CDR1 MNHEY and CDR2 SVGAGI. V lost 4 bases and J lost 5, with 8 bases in between. CDR3 length equals 12 residues. The repertoire was sequenced with immunoSEQ multiplex PCR; TCRdb's copy has only in-frame clones and lacks some. Among tens of thousands of clones listed, around 87% were seen once. Findings and limits, study-wide: A median of around 52 clones ranked among the top 100 in tumor appeared in adjacent lung.

This sequence joins TRBV6-5 and TRBJ2-5; D is possibly TRBD2 (6 bases). This sample comprised PBMCs, obtained before any cancer treatment. The sequence came from a man aged 35 to 70 with stage II lung adenocarcinoma. Here the CDR3 DNA reads TGTGCCAGCAGTTCCGGAGGGGAGACCCAGTACTTC. Residues: CASSSGGETQYF.